This T cell receptor (beta chain) was profiled in a study of cytomegalovirus exposure and HLA in healthy donors. Study-level information: The Caucasian-associated ancestry cluster held around 81% of a few hundred genotyped donors.

Note on this clone: Its target is not known.

Study results and limitations: In vitro testing confirmed a few CMV-associated chains as specific for CMV antigens. HLA allele associations emerged for under 20,000 TCR beta sequences in a later analysis, at 0.05 false discovery rate.

The V gene end was trimmed by 5 bases and the J gene end by 0 bases; junction bases not matched to a gene: 6. Germline CDR1 reads MDHEN; CDR2 reads SYDVKM. This CDR3 contains 16 residues. 60 Vbeta and 13 Jbeta primers were used in PCR. This table comes from immunoSEQ multiplex PCR, and its TCRdb copy is limited to in-frame clones, with some not included. In the table there are over 130,000 clones, over 75% of which are singletons. Sequencing was carried out using PBMCs. V gene TRBV28 combines with J gene TRBJ1-2, with 10 bases lining up with TRBD1. The receptor was isolated from a man aged 50 to 60 in good health and CMV-seronegative. This CDR3 is CASSQSGTGANYGYTF. CDR3 coding DNA: TGTGCCAGCAGTCAATCCGGGACAGGGGCTAACTATGGCTACACCTTC.